This T cell receptor beta chain was obtained from a study of OX40 agonist ivuxolimab in advanced cancers. V gave up 0 bases and J gave up 1 base; unmatched junction bases: 6. Germline CDR1 and CDR2: LGHNA and YNFKEQ. CDR3 length: 18 residues. The assay was immunoSEQ multiplex PCR, and TCRdb's table has in-frame clones only and misses some. This table has over 2,500 clones, approximately 92% appearing once. The sequence was obtained from an adult with an advanced solid tumor such as melanoma, head and neck, liver or kidney cancer. Sample: CD4+ or CD8+ T cells sorted from blood, taken in a trial of the OX40 agonist ivuxolimab. The chain has TRBV4-2 and TRBJ2-3; 11 positions agree with TRBD2. The CDR3 region is CASSQEVGTSGRTDTQYF. In DNA form, the CDR3 reads TGTGCCAGCAGCCAAGAGGTCGGGACTAGCGGCCGCACAGATACGCAGTATTTT.